The 8 T cell receptor beta chains given below trace back to one sample, sequenced in a study of blood T cell repertoires in COVID-19. The assay was immunoSEQ multiplex PCR, and TCRdb's table has in-frame clones only and misses some. The data contain 250,000 to 350,000 clones, roughly 90% of them singletons. The material sequenced was peripheral blood. The receptors here all came from a woman aged 25-40 years with COVID-19, enrolled during active disease.

The CDR3 spells CASSPNPTPSGELFF. The DNA for the CDR3 is TGTGCCAGCAGTCCCAACCCGACTCCTAGCGGGGAGCTGTTTTTT. The V call is TRBV11-2, the J call TRBJ2-2; D gene uncertain. The CDR3 extends over 15 amino acids. CDR1 is SGHAT and CDR2 is FQNNGV in the germline V gene. Deletions cut 6 bases from V and 7 bases from J, with 18 bases between.

This chain joins TRBV3-1 (or the pseudogene TRBV3-2) and TRBJ1-1, with 12 positions matching TRBD1. V dropped 1 base and J dropped 0; count of bases not matched to a gene: 6. This CDR3 comprises 18 residues. Per germline, CDR1 LGHDT and CDR2 YNNKEL (reference sequence). CDR3 coding DNA: TGTGCCAGCAGCCAAGCCGGGACAGGGGGCTTAGTGAACACTGAAGCTTTCTTT. Translated, it gives CASSQAGTGGLVNTEAFF.

The chain joins TRBV4-1 to TRBJ1-1, with TRBD1 matching over 7 bases. Germline CDR1 reads MGHRA; CDR2 reads YSYEKL. The CDR3 length is 14 residues. Germline trimming cut 1 base from V and 7 bases from J; bases unmatched to any gene: 6. The CDR3 DNA sequence: TGCGCCAGCAGCCAAGGGGACAGCCGTTTTGAAGCTTTCTTT. This gives the protein CASSQGDSRFEAFF.

The chain has TRBV6-1 and TRBJ1-2; tentatively, D is TRBD1 (5 bases). Trimming pared 3 bases from V and 3 bases from J, leaving 17 bases between. The CDR3 runs to 16 residues. Germline CDR1 and CDR2: MNHNS and SASEGT. The CDR3 is CASSESYGGDYYGYTF. The CDR3 DNA is TGTGCCAGCAGTGAGTCCTACGGGGGGGACTACTATGGCTACACCTTC.

The chain is built from TRBV5-4 and TRBJ2-3; TRBD2 matches at 8 bases. The ends lost 6 bases at V and 2 bases at J; junction bases unmatched: 11. The CDR3 loop spans 16 amino acids. Germline loops: CDR1 SGHNT, CDR2 YYREEE (reference sequence). CDR3 DNA sequence: TGTGCCAGCACCCCCACTAGCGGAGTGGTCACAGATACGCAGTATTTT. Its protein is CASTPTSGVVTDTQYF.

V gene TRBV6-6 combines with J gene TRBJ1-2, with TRBD1 matching over 9 bases. Trimming at V came to 0 bases and at J to 6 bases, leaving 5 bases not matched to a gene. The length of the CDR3 is 15 residues. Germline V gives CDR1 MNHNY, CDR2 SVGAGI (reference sequence). The CDR3 region has the DNA TGTGCCAGCAGTTACTCGGGACAGGGTATTCATGGCTACACCTTC. It translates to CASSYSGQGIHGYTF.

The chain links TRBV9 to TRBJ2-2; 9 bases are shared with TRBD2. The CDR3 spans 15 residues. In germline, CDR1 is SGDLS, CDR2 YYNGEE. Trimming at V came to 2 bases and at J to 7 bases, leaving 6 bases not matched to a gene. In DNA, the CDR3 is TGTGCCAGCAGCGTGGGACTAGCCGGCCACGGGGAGCTGTTTTTT. Encoded protein: CASSVGLAGHGELFF.

This chain joins TRBV7-9 and TRBJ2-6; the D gene is possibly TRBD1 (6 bases). Germline lookup yields CDR1 SEHNR and CDR2 FQNEAQ (reference sequence). Deletions cut 5 bases from V and 4 bases from J, with 15 bases between. The CDR3 loop spans 16 amino acids. The DNA of the CDR3 is TGTGCCAGCAGCCTATACCCAGGACAGGGGGCCAACGTCCTGACTTTC. Translated: CASSLYPGQGANVLTF.